Presented here are 15 T cell receptor beta chains from one specimen sequenced in a study of regulatory T cells in long-lasting Graves disease. The time point was: newly diagnosed GD, antithyroid drugs for less than 3 months. After RNA was extracted from PBMCs, the TCR library was made from it. Sequencing libraries for TCR beta were prepared with iRepertoire HTBI primers and Arm-PCR of CDR3 regions. TCRdb fed the multiplex PCR reads into MiXCR, producing one record per CDR3 protein. The sample consists of under 300,000 distinct CDR3 sequences, roughly a fifth of them appearing once. This specimen was peripheral blood mononuclear cells (PBMCs), taken at new diagnosis, from a patient treated with antithyroid drugs. All receptors derive from a female donor with Graves disease.

A few counts support this clonotype. The chain joins TRBV6-1 to TRBJ2-7; D call uncertain. The CDR3 is 15 residues long. Trimming left V 2 bases short and J 0 bases short, with 11 bases between. Germline lookup yields CDR1 MNHNS and CDR2 SASEGT. The CDR3 reads CASSEYLSTSYEQYF. For the CDR3, the DNA is TGTGCCAGCAGTGAATATCTTTCAACCTCCTACGAGCAGTACTTC.

The chain employs TRBV7-8 and TRBJ2-7; perhaps TRBD2 as D (5 bases). This CDR3 spans 17 amino acids. Trimming pared 1 base from V and 2 bases from J, leaving 18 bases between. Per germline, CDR1 SGHVS and CDR2 FQNEAQ. The CDR3 here is CASSLVPGLASTYEQYF. The CDR3 DNA reads as TGTGCCAGCAGCTTAGTTCCGGGCCTAGCTTCCACCTACGAGCAGTACTTC.

The rearrangement uses TRBV29-1 and TRBJ2-3; no clear D. CDR3 length: 14 amino acids. Deletions cut 0 bases from V and 7 bases from J, with 14 bases between. CDR1 and CDR2 (germline): SQVTM, ANQGSEA. As DNA, the CDR3 is TGCAGCGTTGAAGATCCGGCCCTTCGGAATACGCAGTATTTT. Translated, it gives CSVEDPALRNTQYF.

Turning to this clonotype: The likely explanation is a read error, given a far larger clone one base away. This chain joins TRBV7-8 and TRBJ2-4; perhaps D is TRBD1 or TRBD2 (5 bases each). TRBJ2-5 explains the end of the DNA better; the J call may be wrong. Germline V gene lookup returns CDR1 SGHVS and CDR2 FQNEAQ. This CDR3 contains 14 residues. CDR3 protein: CAGSLGARVETQYF. The DNA of the CDR3 is TGTGCCGGCAGCTTAGGGGCGCGGGTTGAGACCCAGTACTTC.

A note on this clonotype: A much larger clone lies a single base off, so this may be a read error. The chain couples TRBV6-9 to TRBJ1-2; perhaps TRBD1 as D (5 bases). This CDR3 contains 12 residues. V was pared by 4 bases and J by 7 bases, with 10 bases between. Per the germline V gene, CDR1 is MNHGY and CDR2 is SVAAGI. The CDR3 protein is CASSFGGVGYTF. The CDR3 bases are TGTGCCAGCAGTTTTGGAGGGGTTGGCTACACCTTC.

In its sample, this clonotype was seen a few times. This chain uses TRBV6-1 with TRBJ1-6, with 7 bases lining up with TRBD1. This CDR3 has 16 residues. Germline values: CDR1 MNHNS, CDR2 SASEGT. Trimming took 6 bases from V and 4 from J; bases not matched to a gene: 9. CDR3 sequence: CASRITGEAYNSPLHF. The CDR3 bases are TGTGCCAGCAGGATTACAGGGGAGGCTTATAATTCACCCCTCCACTTT.

This clonotype was seen repeatedly, ten times or more. This chain uses TRBV20-1 with TRBJ2-5; tentative D call: TRBD2 (7 bases). V was cut by 0 bases and J by 1 base, with 12 bases left in between. This CDR3 contains 15 residues. The germline V gene encodes CDR1 DFQATT and CDR2 SNEGSKA (reference sequence). DNA of the CDR3: TGCAGTGCTAGAGATGGCGGGGGCCTCCAAGAGACCCAGTACTTC. Its protein is CSARDGGGLQETQYF.

The sample holds many counts of this clonotype. This chain connects TRBV7-2 to TRBJ2-1, with 12 nucleotides matching TRBD1. CDR3 size: 16 residues. Per germline, CDR1 SGHTA and CDR2 FQGNSA. V lost 6 bases to trimming and J lost 10 bases; unmatched junction nucleotides: 13. In nucleotides, the CDR3 is TGTGCCAGCAGTTTCACTATGGGACAGGGGGCGGCGGAGCAGTTCTTC. The encoded protein is CASSFTMGQGAAEQFF.

This clonotype was recorded at least ten times. V is TRBV7-6 and J is TRBJ2-3; D not resolved. From germline, CDR1 is SGHVS and CDR2 FNYEAQ. V was pared by 1 base and J by 6 bases, with 14 bases between. This CDR3 spans 15 amino acids. DNA of the CDR3: TGTGCCAGCAGCTTAGGGGGATTCCCTACCGATACGCAGTATTTT. Translation: CASSLGGFPTDTQYF.

This clonotype came up many times. This chain links TRBV24-1 with TRBJ2-2; D might be TRBD1 (6 bases). This CDR3 contains 15 residues. V dropped 4 bases and J dropped 4 bases, with 12 bases sitting between them. Germline V lookup: CDR1 KGHDR, CDR2 SFDVKD. In nucleotides, the CDR3 is TGTGCCACCAGTGACCAGGGGCAGGCCACCGGGGAGCTGTTTTTT. Amino acids: CATSDQGQATGELFF.

This clonotype was found a few times. The chain combines TRBV7-2 with TRBJ1-3; D is uncertain. Germline V gene data show CDR1 as SGHTA and CDR2 as FQGNSA. V lost 1 base, J lost 0 bases, and 7 bases lay in between. The CDR3 has 15 residues. The CDR3 protein is CASSLVGYSGNTIYF. The CDR3 bases are TGTGCCAGCAGCTTAGTCGGCTACTCTGGAAACACCATATATTTT.

At least ten counts were recorded for this clonotype. The gene calls are TRBV4-1 and TRBJ2-1; either TRBD1 or TRBD2 may fit D (6 bases each). The CDR3 runs to 14 residues. Germline CDR1 and CDR2: MGHRA and YSYEKL. V was shortened by 4 bases and J by 7 bases, with 14 bases between the two germline ends. CDR3 in DNA: TGCGCCAGCAGCCTGTTCGAAGGGGGGAATGAGCAGTTCTTC. Translated: CASSLFEGGNEQFF.

The chain couples TRBV2 to TRBJ2-5; TRBD2 agrees at 11 bases. Germline V gene sequence: CDR1 SNHLY, CDR2 FYNNEI. Trimming cost V 8 bases and J 4 bases; bases outside gene matches: 6. This CDR3 spans 14 amino acids. CDR3 sequence reads: CASSALAGVETQYF. As DNA, the CDR3 is TGTGCCAGCTCAGCACTAGCGGGAGTAGAGACCCAGTACTTC.

This clonotype was found many times. At one end, the junction sequence differs from germline, possibly due to a read error. The chain carries TRBV7-3 and TRBJ2-1; the match to TRBD2 covers 9 bases. CDR3 length: 20 amino acids. Germline V gene lookup returns CDR1 SGHTA and CDR2 FQGTGA. The CDR3 sequence is CASSLALGGSGSGSYNEQFF. The CDR3 region has the DNA TGTGCCAGCAGCTTAGCGTTGGGGGGTAGCGGGAGTGGTTCCTATAATGAGCAGTTCTTC.

Many counts were recorded for this clonotype. The V and J genes are TRBV7-7 and TRBJ2-5; TRBD2 aligns across 9 bases. In germline, CDR1 is SSHAT, CDR2 FNYEAQ (reference sequence). The V gene end was trimmed by 5 bases and the J gene end by 5 bases; junction bases not matched to a gene: 12. The CDR3 covers 16 residues. In nucleotides, the CDR3 is TGTGCCAGCAGCACGGGGACTAGCTATAGGGGGGAGACCCAGTACTTC. Translating gives CASSTGTSYRGETQYF.